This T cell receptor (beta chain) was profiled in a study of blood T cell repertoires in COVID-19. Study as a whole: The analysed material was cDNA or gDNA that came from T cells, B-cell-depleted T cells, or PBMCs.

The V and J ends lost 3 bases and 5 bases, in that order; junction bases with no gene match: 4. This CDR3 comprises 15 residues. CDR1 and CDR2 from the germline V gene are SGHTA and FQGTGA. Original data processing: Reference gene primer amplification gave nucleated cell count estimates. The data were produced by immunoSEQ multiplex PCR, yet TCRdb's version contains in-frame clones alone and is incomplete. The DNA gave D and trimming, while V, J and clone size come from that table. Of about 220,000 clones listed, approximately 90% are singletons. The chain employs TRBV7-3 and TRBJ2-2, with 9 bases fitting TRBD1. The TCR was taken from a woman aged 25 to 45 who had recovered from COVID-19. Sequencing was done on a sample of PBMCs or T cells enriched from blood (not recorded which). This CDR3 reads CASSFSGTGTGELFF. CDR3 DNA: TGTGCCAGCAGCTTCTCCGGGACAGGGACCGGGGAGCTGTTTTTT.